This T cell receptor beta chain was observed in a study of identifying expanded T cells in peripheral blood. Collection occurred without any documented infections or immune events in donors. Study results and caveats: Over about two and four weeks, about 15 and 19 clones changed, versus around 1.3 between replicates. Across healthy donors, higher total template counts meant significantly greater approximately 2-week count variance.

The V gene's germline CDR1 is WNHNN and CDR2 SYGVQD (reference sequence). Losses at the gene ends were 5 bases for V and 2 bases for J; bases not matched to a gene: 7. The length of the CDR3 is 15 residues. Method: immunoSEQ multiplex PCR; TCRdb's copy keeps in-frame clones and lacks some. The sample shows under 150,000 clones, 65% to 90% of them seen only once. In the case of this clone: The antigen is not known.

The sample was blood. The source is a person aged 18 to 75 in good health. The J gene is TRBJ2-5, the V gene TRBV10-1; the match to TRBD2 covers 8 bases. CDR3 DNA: TGCGCCAGCAGTCCTGGACTAGCCCCTCAAGAGACCCAGTACTTC. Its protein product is CASSPGLAPQETQYF.